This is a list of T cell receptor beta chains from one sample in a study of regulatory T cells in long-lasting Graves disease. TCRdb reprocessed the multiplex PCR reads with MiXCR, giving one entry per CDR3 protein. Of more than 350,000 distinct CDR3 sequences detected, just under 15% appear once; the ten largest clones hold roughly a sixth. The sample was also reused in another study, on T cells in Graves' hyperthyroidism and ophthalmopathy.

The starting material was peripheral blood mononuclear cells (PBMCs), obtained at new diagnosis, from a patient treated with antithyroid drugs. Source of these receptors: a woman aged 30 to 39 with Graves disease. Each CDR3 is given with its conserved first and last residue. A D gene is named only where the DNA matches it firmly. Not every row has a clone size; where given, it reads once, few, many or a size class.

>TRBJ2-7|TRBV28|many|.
CASSRSAGLHYEQYF
TGTGCCAGCAGTCGCTCGGCGGGACTCCACTACGAGCAGTACTTC
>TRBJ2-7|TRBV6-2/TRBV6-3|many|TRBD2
CASSGTSESYYEQYF
TGTGCCAGCAGTGGAACTAGCGAAAGTTACTACGAGCAGTACTTC
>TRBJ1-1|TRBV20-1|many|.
CSASRRNTEAFF
TGCAGTGCTAGTCGACGGAACACTGAAGCTTTCTTT
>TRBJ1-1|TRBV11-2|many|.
CASSLESSISNTEAFF
TGTGCCAGCAGCTTAGAATCGTCGATCTCGAACACTGAAGCTTTCTTT
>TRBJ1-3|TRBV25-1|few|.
CASSEGVGTIYF
TGTGCCAGCAGTGAGGGAGTCGGAACCATATATTTT
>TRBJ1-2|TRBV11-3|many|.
CASSLRGGVGYTF
TGTGCCAGCAGCTTACGCGGGGGCGTTGGCTACACCTTC
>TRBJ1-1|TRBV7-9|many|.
CASSAEAFF
TGTGCCAGCAGCGCTGAAGCTTTCTTT
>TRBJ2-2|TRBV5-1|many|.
CASSLKGPGELFF
TGTGCCAGCAGCTTAAAGGGACCCGGGGAGCTGTTTTTT
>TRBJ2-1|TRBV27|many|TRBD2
CASSLSILAGGGDEQFF
TGTGCCAGCAGTTTAAGTATCCTAGCGGGAGGGGGGGATGAGCAGTTCTTC
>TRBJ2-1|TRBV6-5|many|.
CASSYEAYNEQFF
TGTGCCAGCAGTTACGAGGCCTACAATGAGCAGTTCTTC
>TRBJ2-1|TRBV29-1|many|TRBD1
CSVPKGDRGVVNEQFF
TGCAGCGTTCCCAAGGGGGACAGGGGTGTGGTCAATGAGCAGTTCTTC
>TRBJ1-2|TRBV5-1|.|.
CASSLARRTNYGYTF
TGCGCCAGCAGCTTGGCCCGCAGGACTAACTATGGCTACACCTTC
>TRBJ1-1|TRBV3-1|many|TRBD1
CASSRTGLNTEAFF
TGTGCCAGCAGCCGGACAGGTTTGAACACTGAAGCTTTCTTT
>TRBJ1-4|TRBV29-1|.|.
CSGGDNPVYEKLFF
TGCAGCGGGGGGGACAACCCAGTCTATGAAAAACTGTTTTTT
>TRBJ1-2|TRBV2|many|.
CASSRDLGKGYTF
TGTGCCAGCAGCCGGGACCTGGGAAAAGGCTACACCTTC
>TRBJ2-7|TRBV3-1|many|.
CASSQVPSSYEQYF
TGTGCCAGCAGCCAAGTCCCCTCATCCTACGAGCAGTACTTC
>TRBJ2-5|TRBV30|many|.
CAWSVRMAQYF
TGTGCCTGGAGTGTAAGGATGGCCCAGTACTTC
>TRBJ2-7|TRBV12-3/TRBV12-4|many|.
CASRAARRGNEQYF
TGTGCCAGCAGGGCGGCTAGACGGGGGAACGAGCAGTACTTC
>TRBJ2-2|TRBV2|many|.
CASIGARNTGELFF
TGTGCCAGCATCGGGGCACGGAACACCGGGGAGCTGTTTTTT
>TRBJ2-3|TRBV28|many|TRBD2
CASSLRPGTSPSADTQYF
TGTGCCAGCAGTTTAAGACCCGGGACTAGCCCTAGCGCAGATACGCAGTATTTT
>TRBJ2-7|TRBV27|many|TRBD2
CASSLLGTSGGEQYF
TGTGCCAGCAGTTTACTTGGGACTAGCGGAGGCGAGCAGTACTTC
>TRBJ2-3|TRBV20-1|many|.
CSAFPARAWNTDTQYF
TGCAGTGCTTTTCCCGCCAGGGCGTGGAACACAGATACGCAGTATTTT
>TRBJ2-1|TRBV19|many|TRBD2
CASSTQTSGRNEQFF
TGTGCCAGTAGTACCCAGACTAGCGGGAGGAATGAGCAGTTCTTC
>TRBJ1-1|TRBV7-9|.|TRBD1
CASSPMGQLNTEAFF
TGTGCCAGCAGCCCAATGGGACAGCTGAACACTGAAGCTTTCTTT
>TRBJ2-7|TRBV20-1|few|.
CSAGAGASYEQYF
TGCAGCGCTGGGGCGGGGGCCTCCTACGAGCAGTACTTC
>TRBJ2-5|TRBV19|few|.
CASSTAPGLETQYF
TGTGCCAGTAGTACCGCCCCGGGACTGGAGACCCAGTACTTC
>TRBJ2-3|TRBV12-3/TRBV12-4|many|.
CASRRTRRADTQYF
TGTGCCAGCCGGAGGACACGCCGGGCAGATACGCAGTATTTT
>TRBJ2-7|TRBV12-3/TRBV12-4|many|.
CASSSDRISYEQYF
TGTGCCAGCAGTTCGGACAGAATCTCCTACGAGCAGTACTTC
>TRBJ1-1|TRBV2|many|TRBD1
CASTDDRGNTEAFF
TGTGCCAGCACCGACGACAGGGGGAACACTGAAGCTTTCTTT
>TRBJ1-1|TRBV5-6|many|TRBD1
CASTQGGTEAFF
TGTGCCAGCACCCAGGGGGGCACTGAAGCTTTCTTT
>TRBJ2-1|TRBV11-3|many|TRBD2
CASSPGRASYNEQFF
TGTGCCAGCAGCCCGGGGAGGGCCTCCTACAATGAGCAGTTCTTC
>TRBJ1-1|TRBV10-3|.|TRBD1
CAIGTGQNTEAFF
TGTGCCATCGGGACAGGTCAGAACACTGAAGCTTTCTTT
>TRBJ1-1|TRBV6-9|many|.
CASSYSNSAILNTEAFF
TGTGCCAGCAGTTACAGCAACAGTGCGATCCTGAACACTGAAGCTTTCTTT
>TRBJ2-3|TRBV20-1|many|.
CSAREGAAVHTQYF
TGCAGTGCTAGAGAGGGGGCGGCCGTCCATACGCAGTATTTT
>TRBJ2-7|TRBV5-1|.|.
CASSPKADEQYF
TGCGCCAGCAGCCCGAAGGCCGACGAGCAGTACTTC